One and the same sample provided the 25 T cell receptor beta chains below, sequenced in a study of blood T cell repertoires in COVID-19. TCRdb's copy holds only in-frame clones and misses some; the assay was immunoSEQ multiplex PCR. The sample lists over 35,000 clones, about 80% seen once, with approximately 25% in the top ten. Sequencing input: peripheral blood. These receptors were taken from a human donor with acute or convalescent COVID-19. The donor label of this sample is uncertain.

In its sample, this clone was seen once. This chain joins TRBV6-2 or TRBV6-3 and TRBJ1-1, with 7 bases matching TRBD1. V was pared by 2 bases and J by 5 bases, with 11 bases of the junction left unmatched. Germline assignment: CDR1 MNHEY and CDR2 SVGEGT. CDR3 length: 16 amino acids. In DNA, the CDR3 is TGTGCCAGCAGTTACGGGGGCAGCAGGGGGTGGACTGAAGCTTTCTTT. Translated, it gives CASSYGGSRGWTEAFF.

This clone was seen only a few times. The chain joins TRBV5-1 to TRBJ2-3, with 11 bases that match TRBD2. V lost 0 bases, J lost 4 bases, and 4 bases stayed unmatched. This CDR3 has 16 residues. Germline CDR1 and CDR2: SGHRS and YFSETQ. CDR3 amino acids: CASSLDPSGGSDTQYF. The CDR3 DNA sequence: TGCGCCAGCAGCTTGGATCCTAGCGGGGGGTCAGATACGCAGTATTTT.

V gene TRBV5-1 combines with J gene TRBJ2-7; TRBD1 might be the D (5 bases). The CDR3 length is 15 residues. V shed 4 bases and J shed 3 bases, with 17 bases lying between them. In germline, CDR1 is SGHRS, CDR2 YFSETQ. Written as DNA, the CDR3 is TGCGCCAGCAGCCTAACCAGGGTTGGGTACTACGAGCAGTACTTC. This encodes CASSLTRVGYYEQYF.

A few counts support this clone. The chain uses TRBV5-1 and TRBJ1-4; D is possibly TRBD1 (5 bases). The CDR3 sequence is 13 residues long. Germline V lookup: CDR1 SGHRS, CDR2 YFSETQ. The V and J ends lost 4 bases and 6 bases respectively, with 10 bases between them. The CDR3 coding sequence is TGCGCCAGCAGCGACGACAGTTATGAAAAACTGTTTTTT. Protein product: CASSDDSYEKLFF. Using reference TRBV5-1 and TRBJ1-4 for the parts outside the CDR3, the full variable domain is KAGVTQTPRYLIKTRGQQVTLSCSPISGHRSVSWYQQTPGQGLQFLFEYFSETQRNKGNFPGRFSGRQFSNSRSEMNVSTLELGDSALYLCASSDDSYEKLFFGSGTQLSVL.

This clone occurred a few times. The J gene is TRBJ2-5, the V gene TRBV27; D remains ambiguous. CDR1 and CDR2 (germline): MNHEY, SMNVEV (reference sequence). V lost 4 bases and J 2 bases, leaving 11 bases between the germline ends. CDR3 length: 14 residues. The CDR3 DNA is TGTGCCAGCAGTTCCCTAGGTCGGCAAGAGACCCAGTACTTC. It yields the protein CASSSLGRQETQYF.

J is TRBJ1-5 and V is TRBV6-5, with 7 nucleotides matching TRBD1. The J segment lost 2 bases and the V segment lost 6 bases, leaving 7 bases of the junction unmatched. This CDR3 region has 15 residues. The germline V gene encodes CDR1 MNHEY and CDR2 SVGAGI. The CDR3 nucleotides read TGTGCCAGCAGCCAGGGGGTTTCAGGCAATCAGCCCCAGCATTTT. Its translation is CASSQGVSGNQPQHF.

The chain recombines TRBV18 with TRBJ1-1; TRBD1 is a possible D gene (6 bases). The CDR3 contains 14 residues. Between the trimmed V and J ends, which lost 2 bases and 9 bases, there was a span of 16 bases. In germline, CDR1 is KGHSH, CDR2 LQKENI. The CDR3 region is CASSPGGERQKAFF. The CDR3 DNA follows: TGTGCCAGCTCACCAGGGGGCGAGAGGCAGAAAGCTTTCTTT.

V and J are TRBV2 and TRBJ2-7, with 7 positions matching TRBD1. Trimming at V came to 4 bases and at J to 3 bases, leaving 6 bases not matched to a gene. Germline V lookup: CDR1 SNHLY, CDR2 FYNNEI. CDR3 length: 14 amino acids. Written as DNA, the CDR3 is TGTGCCAGCAGTGCAAGACAGGGTGGCTACGAGCAGTACTTC. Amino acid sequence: CASSARQGGYEQYF.

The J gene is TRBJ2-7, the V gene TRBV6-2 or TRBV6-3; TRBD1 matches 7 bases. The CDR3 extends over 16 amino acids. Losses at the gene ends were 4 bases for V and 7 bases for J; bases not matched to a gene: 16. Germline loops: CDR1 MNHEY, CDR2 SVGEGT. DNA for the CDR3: TGTGCCAGCAGTTTCACAGACAGGGTGGGTCTTCAGGAGCAGTACTTC. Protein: CASSFTDRVGLQEQYF.

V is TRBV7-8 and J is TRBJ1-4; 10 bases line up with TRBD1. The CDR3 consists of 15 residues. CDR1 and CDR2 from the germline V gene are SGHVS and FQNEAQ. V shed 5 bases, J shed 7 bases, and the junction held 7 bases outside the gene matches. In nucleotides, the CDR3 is TGTGCCAGCAGCACGCCGACAGGGGGCGGTGAAAAACTGTTTTTT. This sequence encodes CASSTPTGGGEKLFF.

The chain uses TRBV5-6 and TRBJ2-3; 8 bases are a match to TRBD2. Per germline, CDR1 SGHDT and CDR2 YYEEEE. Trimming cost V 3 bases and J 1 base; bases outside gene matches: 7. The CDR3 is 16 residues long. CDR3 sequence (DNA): TGTGCCAGCAGCTCGAAACTAGCGGAGCGCACAGATACGCAGTATTTT. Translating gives CASSSKLAERTDTQYF.

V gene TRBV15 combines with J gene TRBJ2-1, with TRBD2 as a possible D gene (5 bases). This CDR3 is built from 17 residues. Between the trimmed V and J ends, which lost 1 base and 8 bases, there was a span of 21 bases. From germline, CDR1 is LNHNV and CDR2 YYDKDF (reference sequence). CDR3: CATSRVAGLRIYDEQFF. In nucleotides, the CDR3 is TGTGCCACCAGCAGAGTAGCAGGACTCCGGATCTATGATGAGCAGTTCTTC. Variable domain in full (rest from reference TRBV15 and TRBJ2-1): DAMVIQNPRYQVTQFGKPVTLSCSQTLNHNVMYWYQQKSSQAPKLLFHYYDKDFNNEADTPDNFQSRRPNTSFCFLDIRSPGLGDTAMYLCATSRVAGLRIYDEQFFGPGTRLTVL.

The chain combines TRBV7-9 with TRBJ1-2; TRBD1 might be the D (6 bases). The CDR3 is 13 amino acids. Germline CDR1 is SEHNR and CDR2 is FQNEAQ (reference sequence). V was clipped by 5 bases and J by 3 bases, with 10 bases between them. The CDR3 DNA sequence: TGTGCCAGCAGCCCAGGGGCGGACTATGGCTACACCTTC. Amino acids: CASSPGADYGYTF. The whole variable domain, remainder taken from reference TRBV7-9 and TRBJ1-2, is DTGVSQNPRHKITKRGQNVTFRCDPISEHNRLYWYRQTLGQGPEFLTYFQNEAQLEKSRLLSDRFSAERPKGSFSTLEIQRTEQGDSAMYLCASSPGADYGYTFGSGTRLTVV.

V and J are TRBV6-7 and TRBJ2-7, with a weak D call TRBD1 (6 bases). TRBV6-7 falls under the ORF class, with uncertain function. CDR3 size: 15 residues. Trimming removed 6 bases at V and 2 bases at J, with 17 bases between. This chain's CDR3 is CASRKGQKKPYEQYF. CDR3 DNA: TGTGCCAGCAGGAAGGGACAAAAAAAACCCTACGAGCAGTACTTC.

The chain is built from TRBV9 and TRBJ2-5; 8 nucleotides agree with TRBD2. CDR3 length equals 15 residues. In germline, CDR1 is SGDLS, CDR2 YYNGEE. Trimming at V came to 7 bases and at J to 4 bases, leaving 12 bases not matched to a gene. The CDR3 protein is CASSFSGTNGETQYF. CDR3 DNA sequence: TGTGCCAGCTCCTTTAGCGGGACTAACGGAGAGACCCAGTACTTC.

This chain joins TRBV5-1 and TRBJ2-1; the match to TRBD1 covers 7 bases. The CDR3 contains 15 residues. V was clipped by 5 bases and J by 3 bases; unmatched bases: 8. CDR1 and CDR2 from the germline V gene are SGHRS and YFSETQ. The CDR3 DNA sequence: TGCGCCAGCAGTTCCTCCGGGACAGACTACAATGAGCAGTTCTTC. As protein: CASSSSGTDYNEQFF.

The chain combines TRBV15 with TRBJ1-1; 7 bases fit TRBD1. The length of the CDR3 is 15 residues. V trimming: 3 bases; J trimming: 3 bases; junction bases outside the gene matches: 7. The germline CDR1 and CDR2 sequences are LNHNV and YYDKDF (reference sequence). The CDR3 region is CATSSSSTGYTEAFF. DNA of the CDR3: TGTGCCACCAGCAGTTCCTCGACAGGGTACACTGAAGCTTTCTTT.

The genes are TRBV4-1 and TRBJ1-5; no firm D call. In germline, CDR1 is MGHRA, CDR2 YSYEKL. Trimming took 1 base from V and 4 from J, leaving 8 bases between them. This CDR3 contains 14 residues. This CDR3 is CASSQGVVNQPQHF. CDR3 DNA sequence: TGCGCCAGCAGCCAAGGAGTGGTGAATCAGCCCCAGCATTTT.

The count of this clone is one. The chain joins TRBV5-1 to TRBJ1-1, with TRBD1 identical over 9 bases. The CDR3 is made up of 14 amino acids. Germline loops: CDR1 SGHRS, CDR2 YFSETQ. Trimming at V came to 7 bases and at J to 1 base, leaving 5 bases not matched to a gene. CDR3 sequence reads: CASLLGQGNTEAFF. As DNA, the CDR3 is TGCGCCAGCCTCCTGGGACAGGGGAACACTGAAGCTTTCTTT.

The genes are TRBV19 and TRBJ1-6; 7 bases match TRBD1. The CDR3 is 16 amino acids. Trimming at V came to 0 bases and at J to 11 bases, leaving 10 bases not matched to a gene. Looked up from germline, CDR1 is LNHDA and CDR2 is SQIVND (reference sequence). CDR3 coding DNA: TGTGCCAGTAGTATAGAACGAGGACAGGCGACTCCACCCCTCCACTTT. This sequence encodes CASSIERGQATPPLHF. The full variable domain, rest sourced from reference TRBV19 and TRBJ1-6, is DGGITQSPKYLFRKEGQNVTLSCEQNLNHDAMYWYRQDPGQGLRLIYYSQIVNDFQKGDIAEGYSVSREKKESFPLTVTSAQKNPTAFYLCASSIERGQATPPLHFGNGTRLTVT.

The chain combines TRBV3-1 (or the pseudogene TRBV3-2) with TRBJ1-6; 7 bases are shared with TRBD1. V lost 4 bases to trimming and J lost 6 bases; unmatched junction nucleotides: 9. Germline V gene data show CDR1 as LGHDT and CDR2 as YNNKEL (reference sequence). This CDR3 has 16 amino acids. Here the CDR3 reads CASSPWTGRPNSPLHF. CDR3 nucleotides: TGTGCCAGCAGCCCCTGGACAGGTCGGCCTAATTCACCCCTCCACTTT.

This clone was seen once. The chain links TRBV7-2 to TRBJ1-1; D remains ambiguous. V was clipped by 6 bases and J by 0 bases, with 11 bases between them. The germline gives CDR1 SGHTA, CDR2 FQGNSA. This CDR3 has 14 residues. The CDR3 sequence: CASSQTSMNTEAFF. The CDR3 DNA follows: TGTGCCAGCAGTCAGACATCGATGAACACTGAAGCTTTCTTT. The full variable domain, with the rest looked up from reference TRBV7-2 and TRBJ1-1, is GAGVSQSPSNKVTEKGKDVELRCDPISGHTALYWYRQSLGQGLEFLIYFQGNSAPDKSGLPSDRFSAERTGGSVSTLTIQRTQQEDSAVYLCASSQTSMNTEAFFGQGTRLTVV.

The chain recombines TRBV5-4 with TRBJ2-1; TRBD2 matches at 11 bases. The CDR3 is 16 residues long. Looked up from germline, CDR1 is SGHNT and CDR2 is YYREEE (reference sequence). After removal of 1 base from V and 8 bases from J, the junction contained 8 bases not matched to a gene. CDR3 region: CASSLPISGRAHEQFF. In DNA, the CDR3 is TGTGCCAGCAGCTTGCCCATTAGCGGGAGGGCGCATGAGCAGTTCTTC. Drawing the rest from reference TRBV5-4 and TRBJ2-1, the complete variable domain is ETGVTQSPTHLIKTRGQQVTLRCSSQSGHNTVSWYQQALGQGPQFIFQYYREEENGRGNFPPRFSGLQFPNYSSELNVNALELDDSALYLCASSLPISGRAHEQFFGPGTRLTVL.

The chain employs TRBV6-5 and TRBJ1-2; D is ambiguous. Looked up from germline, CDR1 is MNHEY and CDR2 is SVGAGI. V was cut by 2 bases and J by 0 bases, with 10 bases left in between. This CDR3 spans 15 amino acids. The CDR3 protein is CASSYSYSANYGYTF. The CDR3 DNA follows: TGTGCCAGCAGTTACAGTTATAGCGCTAACTATGGCTACACCTTC.

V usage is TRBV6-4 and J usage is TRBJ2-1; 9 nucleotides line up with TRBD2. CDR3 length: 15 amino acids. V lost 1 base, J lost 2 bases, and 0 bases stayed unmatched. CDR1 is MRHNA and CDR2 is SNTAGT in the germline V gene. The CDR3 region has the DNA TGTGCCAGCAGTGACTTAGCGGGAGCCTACAATGAGCAGTTCTTC. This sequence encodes CASSDLAGAYNEQFF.